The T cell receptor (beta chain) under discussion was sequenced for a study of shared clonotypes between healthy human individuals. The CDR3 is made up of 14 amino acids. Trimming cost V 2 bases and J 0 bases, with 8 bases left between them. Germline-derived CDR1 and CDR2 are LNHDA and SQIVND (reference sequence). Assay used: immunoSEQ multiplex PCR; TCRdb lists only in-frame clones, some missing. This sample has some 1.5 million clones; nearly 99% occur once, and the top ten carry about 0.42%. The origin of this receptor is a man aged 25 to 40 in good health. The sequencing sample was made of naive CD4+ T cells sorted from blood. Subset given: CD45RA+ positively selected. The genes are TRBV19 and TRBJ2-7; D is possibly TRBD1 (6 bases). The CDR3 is CASSIRDTSYEQYF. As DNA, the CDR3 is TGTGCCAGTAGTATACGGGACACCTCCTACGAGCAGTACTTC.